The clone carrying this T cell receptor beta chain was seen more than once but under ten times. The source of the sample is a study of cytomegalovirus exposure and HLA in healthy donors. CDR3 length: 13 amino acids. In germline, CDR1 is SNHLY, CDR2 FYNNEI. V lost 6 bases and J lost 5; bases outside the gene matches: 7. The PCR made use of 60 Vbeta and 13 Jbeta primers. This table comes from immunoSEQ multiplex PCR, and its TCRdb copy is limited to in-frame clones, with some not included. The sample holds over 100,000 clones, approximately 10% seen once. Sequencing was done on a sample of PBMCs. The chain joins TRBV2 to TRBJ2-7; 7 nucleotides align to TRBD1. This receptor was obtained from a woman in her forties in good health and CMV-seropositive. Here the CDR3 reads CASRSPDRDEQYF. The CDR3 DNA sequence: TGTGCCAGCAGATCACCCGACAGGGACGAGCAGTACTTC. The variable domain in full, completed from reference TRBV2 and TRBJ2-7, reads EPEVTQTPSHQVTQMGQEVILRCVPISNHLYFYWYRQILGQKVEFLVSFYNNEISEKSEIFDDQFSVERPDGSNFTLKIRSTKLEDSAMYFCASRSPDRDEQYFGPGTRLTVT.